Sequencing of this T cell receptor (beta chain) was carried out in a study of T cells in Graves' hyperthyroidism and ophthalmopathy. Study summary: Initial diagnosis, before any treatment, was when peripheral blood was collected.

Patients with uncontrolled infections, other autoimmune diseases, pregnancy or lactation were excluded. Amplification of TCR beta CDR3 regions used RNA as the template. Carried out on the TCR CDR3, a first-round RT-PCR used the HTBI primer set. TCRdb re-called the multiplex PCR reads through MiXCR, storing one row per CDR3 protein. Of approximately 410,000 distinct CDR3 sequences in the sample, roughly 13% are singletons; the top ten hold about 5%. Germline CDR1 is SGHAT and CDR2 is FQNNGV. V shed 3 bases and J shed 3 bases, with 12 bases lying between them. This CDR3 is 15 amino acids long. General study points: Among thyroid clonotypes expanded above 0.001, most also appeared in blood.

Comment on this clonotype: Its target is unknown.

The V call is TRBV11-2, the J call TRBJ2-1, with D hard to call. The receptor was derived from a woman aged 18-35 years with Graves' hyperthyroidism. Sequences were obtained from blood. DNA for the CDR3: TGTGCCAGCAGCTTGTTCTCATCAGTCTACAATGAGCAGTTCTTC. It translates to CASSLFSSVYNEQFF.